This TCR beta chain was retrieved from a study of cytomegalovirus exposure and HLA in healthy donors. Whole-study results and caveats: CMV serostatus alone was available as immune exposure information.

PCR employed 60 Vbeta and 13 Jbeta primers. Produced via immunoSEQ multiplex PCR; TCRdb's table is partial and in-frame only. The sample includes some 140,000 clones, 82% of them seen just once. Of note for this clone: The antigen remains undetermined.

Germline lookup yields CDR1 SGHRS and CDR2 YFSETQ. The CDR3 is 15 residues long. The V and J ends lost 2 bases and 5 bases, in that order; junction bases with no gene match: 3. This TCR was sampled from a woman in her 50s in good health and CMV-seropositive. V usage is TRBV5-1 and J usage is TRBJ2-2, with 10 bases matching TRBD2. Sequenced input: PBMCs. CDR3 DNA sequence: TGCGCCAGCAGCTTAGTAGCGGGAGGAACCGGGGAGCTGTTTTTT. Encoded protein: CASSLVAGGTGELFF.